The source of this TCR beta chain is a study of blood T cell repertoires in COVID-19. Sequencing was performed with immunoSEQ multiplex PCR; in TCRdb, only in-frame clones are kept and a portion is missing. Of approximately 120,000 clones in the sample, around 81% were seen once. V was pared by 2 bases and J by 6 bases, with 9 bases of the junction left unmatched. The CDR3 loop spans 16 amino acids. The chain uses TRBV23-1 and TRBJ1-5; 8 positions match TRBD1. TRBV23-1 is known as an ORF, though its function is uncertain. The sequenced sample consisted of peripheral blood. The receptor was isolated from a human donor in a cohort sampled during active or convalescent COVID-19. CDR3 coding DNA: TGCGCCAGCAGTCAAGTCCAGGACAGGGAGGTTCAGCCCCAGCATTTT. As protein: CASSQVQDREVQPQHF.